This passage covers 14 T cell receptor beta chains from one sample sequenced in a study of Ad26.COV2.S vaccination and SARS-CoV-2 variants. Treatment specified: roughly 18 received Ad26.COV2.S at low or high dose, single or two shots; roughly five received placebo; per-sample allocation not given. Vaccine and placebo recipients were sampled on day 63 after the first injection. Generated by immunoSEQ multiplex PCR, the TCRdb table keeps only in-frame clones and is missing some. The table lists about 440,000 clones, less than 95% of them singletons. Source: peripheral blood, taken in a trial of Ad26.COV2.S vaccine versus placebo. The receptors here all came from a person between 18 and 59 years old who received the Ad26.COV2.S COVID-19 vaccine or a placebo.

Concerning this clone itself: At the DNA level, this CDR3 is encoded by other sequences in the same sample as well. This chain joins TRBV3-1 (or the pseudogene TRBV3-2) and TRBJ2-3; TRBD2 agrees at 11 bases. V was pared by 1 base and J by 3 bases, with 0 bases of the junction left unmatched. The germline gives CDR1 LGHDT, CDR2 YNNKEL (reference sequence). This CDR3 is 15 amino acids long. The chain's CDR3 is CASSQGLAGTDTQYF. In DNA, the CDR3 is TGTGCCAGCAGCCAAGGACTAGCGGGGACAGATACGCAGTATTTT.

The gene calls are TRBV15 and TRBJ1-5; 9 bases fit TRBD1. The ends lost 0 bases at V and 3 bases at J; junction bases unmatched: 3. CDR1 LNHNV and CDR2 YYDKDF come from the germline V gene (reference sequence). The CDR3 runs to 16 residues. CDR3 DNA: TGTGCCACCAGCAGAGATGGGACAGGGTCCAATCAGCCCCAGCATTTT. Its protein product is CATSRDGTGSNQPQHF.

This chain connects TRBV28 to TRBJ2-2, with D perhaps matching TRBD1 (5 bases). Germline V gene sequence: CDR1 MDHEN, CDR2 SYDVKM. Trimming removed 5 bases at V and 4 bases at J, with 5 bases between. This CDR3 has 12 residues. The chain's CDR3 is CASSGATGELFF. In DNA form, the CDR3 reads TGTGCCAGCAGTGGGGCCACCGGGGAGCTGTTTTTT.

This chain uses TRBV5-4 with TRBJ2-3; TRBD2 agrees at 8 bases. Germline-derived CDR1 and CDR2 are SGHNT and YYREEE (reference sequence). The CDR3 has 15 amino acids. V lost 4 bases to trimming and J lost 4 bases; unmatched junction nucleotides: 8. The CDR3 loop is CASSVSGSSADTQYF. As DNA, the CDR3 is TGTGCCAGCAGCGTGAGCGGGAGTTCGGCAGATACGCAGTATTTT.

V gene TRBV10-3 combines with J gene TRBJ2-7; 7 nucleotides agree with TRBD2. The CDR3 extends over 15 amino acids. Germline CDR1 and CDR2: ENHRY and SYGVKD. Losses at the gene ends were 2 bases for V and 2 bases for J; bases not matched to a gene: 6. The CDR3 here is CAISEGGSIAYEQYF. The CDR3 bases are TGTGCCATCAGTGAGGGCGGGAGTATTGCCTACGAGCAGTACTTC.

CDR3 in DNA: TGTGCCAGCGGCCCCGCCGTGTACGAGCAGTACTTC. It specifies CASGPAVYEQYF. This chain connects TRBV27 to TRBJ2-7; no firm D call. Between the trimmed V and J ends, which lost 8 bases and 4 bases, there was a span of 12 bases. Germline CDR1 is MNHEY and CDR2 is SMNVEV (reference sequence). CDR3 length: 12 amino acids.

This clone was found once. Other DNA sequences in this sample translate to the same CDR3. V gene TRBV7-9 combines with J gene TRBJ1-5, with D perhaps matching TRBD1 (5 bases). The V gene's germline CDR1 is SEHNR and CDR2 FQNEAQ (reference sequence). V was trimmed by 1 base and J by 4 bases, leaving 8 bases between them. The CDR3 loop spans 14 amino acids. CDR3 amino acids: CASSLGGGNQPQHF. The CDR3 DNA reads as TGTGCCAGCAGCTTAGGGGGGGGGAATCAGCCCCAGCATTTT.

This rearrangement joins TRBV19 to TRBJ1-2; the match to TRBD1 covers 7 bases. From germline, CDR1 is LNHDA and CDR2 SQIVND (reference sequence). The V and J ends lost 7 bases and 3 bases, in that order; junction bases with no gene match: 11. The CDR3 has 15 residues. The CDR3: CASTPQTGLDYGYTF. The DNA of the CDR3 is TGTGCCAGTACTCCCCAGACAGGGCTCGACTATGGCTACACCTTC.

The CDR3 is CASSSGTGGRGSPLHF. The CDR3 DNA follows: TGTGCCAGCAGCTCCGGGACAGGGGGCAGGGGTTCACCCCTCCACTTT. The V call is TRBV5-4, the J call TRBJ1-6, with 12 nucleotides matching TRBD1. This CDR3 contains 16 residues. Germline values: CDR1 SGHNT, CDR2 YYREEE (reference sequence). With 3 bases clipped from V and 9 bases from J, the junction kept 7 bases outside the gene matches.

The count of this clone is one. J is TRBJ2-7 and V is TRBV5-4, with 8 positions matching TRBD2. The trim removed 5 bases at V and 4 bases at J, leaving 5 bases unmatched. From germline, CDR1 is SGHNT and CDR2 YYREEE (reference sequence). The CDR3 covers 13 residues. The CDR3 coding sequence is TGTGCCAGCAGGGGGAGCGGGAGTTACGAGCAGTACTTC. This sequence encodes CASRGSGSYEQYF.

V usage is TRBV2 and J usage is TRBJ2-2; D remains unclear. The germline V gene has CDR1 SNHLY and CDR2 FYNNEI. The CDR3 loop spans 11 amino acids. V lost 6 bases and J lost 7, with 6 bases in between. CDR3 bases: TGTGCCAGCAGCCCCGGCGGGGAGCTGTTTTTT. This gives the protein CASSPGGELFF.

The chain carries TRBV28 and TRBJ2-2, with TRBD2 identical over 11 bases. The trim removed 7 bases at V and 3 bases at J, leaving 7 bases unmatched. The length of the CDR3 is 16 residues. Germline CDR1 is MDHEN and CDR2 is SYDVKM. The CDR3 region has the DNA TGTGCCAGCACCATTAGCGGGAGGGCCTACACCGGGGAGCTGTTTTTT. Encoded protein: CASTISGRAYTGELFF.

DNA of the CDR3: TGTGCCAGTAGCCCTCTAGGGACTAGCGGGAGCCGAGGTTCCTACGAGCAGTACTTC. Translating it yields CASSPLGTSGSRGSYEQYF. The chain recombines TRBV19 with TRBJ2-7; 14 bases agree with TRBD2. Germline CDR1 reads LNHDA; CDR2 reads SQIVND (reference sequence). The CDR3 totals 19 residues. V dropped 6 bases and J dropped 1; count of bases not matched to a gene: 14.

The chain is built from TRBV11-2 and TRBJ2-7; 9 bases line up with TRBD1. CDR1 SGHAT and CDR2 FQNNGV come from the germline V gene. With V trimmed by 7 bases and J by 6 bases, 13 bases remained unmatched. The CDR3 consists of 15 residues. The CDR3 DNA is TGTGCCAGCAACCGAGCCGGGACAGGGAGGTCCGAGCAGTACTTC. Encoded protein: CASNRAGTGRSEQYF.